This record concerns one T cell receptor (beta chain) sequence. The sample originates from a study of blood T cell repertoires in COVID-19. Study-level background: Samples taken during acute and convalescent COVID-19 were collected in the United States, Italy and Spain. The analysed material was cDNA or gDNA that came from T cells, B-cell-depleted T cells, or PBMCs.

The CDR3 spans 15 residues. Germline CDR1 and CDR2: MNHEY and SMNVEV (reference sequence). V was trimmed by 4 bases and J by 1 base, leaving 12 bases between them. Per the original data handling: Estimation of nucleated cell counts relied on the amplification of reference gene primers. Sequencing was performed with immunoSEQ multiplex PCR; in TCRdb, only in-frame clones are kept and a portion is missing. The DNA gave D and trimming, while V, J and clone size come from that table. Here the sample spans nearly 80,000 clones, roughly 80% being singletons. The TCR sequence derives from a man aged 55 to 70 with active or convalescent COVID-19. Sequencing was performed on peripheral blood. The genes are TRBV27 and TRBJ2-3; D is possibly TRBD2 (6 bases). The CDR3 here is CASSWSGRGTDTQYF. Written as DNA, the CDR3 is TGTGCCAGCAGTTGGAGCGGGCGTGGCACAGATACGCAGTATTTT.